One and the same sample provided the 11 T cell receptor beta chains below, sequenced in a study of shared clonotypes between healthy human individuals. Using immunoSEQ multiplex PCR, the repertoire was profiled, and TCRdb retains in-frame clones only, with some absent. The profile shows roughly 490,000 clones, roughly 85% of them singletons. Sequencing was carried out using PBMCs. The source of these receptors is a middle-aged woman in good health. Some clones in this sample may be carry-over from other donors' samples.

The rearrangement uses TRBV11-2 and TRBJ2-1, with 7 bases fitting TRBD1. J lost 9 bases, V lost 0 bases, and 8 bases had no gene match. The CDR3 is 15 amino acids. Germline values: CDR1 SGHAT, CDR2 FQNNGV. CDR3 protein: CASSLDPLRGSEQFF. The DNA of the CDR3 is TGTGCCAGCAGCTTAGATCCCCTCAGGGGGTCTGAGCAGTTCTTC.

The rearrangement uses TRBV5-1 and TRBJ2-3; D assignment may be TRBD1 or TRBD2 (5 bases each). The germline V gene encodes CDR1 SGHRS and CDR2 YFSETQ. V was trimmed by 1 base and J by 0 bases, leaving 9 bases between them. The CDR3 consists of 15 residues. CDR3 in amino acids: CASSLRDGSTDTQYF. CDR3 DNA: TGCGCCAGCAGCTTGCGGGACGGCAGCACAGATACGCAGTATTTT. The full variable domain, rest sourced from reference TRBV5-1 and TRBJ2-3, is KAGVTQTPRYLIKTRGQQVTLSCSPISGHRSVSWYQQTPGQGLQFLFEYFSETQRNKGNFPGRFSGRQFSNSRSEMNVSTLELGDSALYLCASSLRDGSTDTQYFGPGTRLTVL.

This chain uses TRBV4-2 with TRBJ1-1; D is possibly TRBD1 (6 bases). Trimming took off 4 bases at V and 4 bases at J, with 13 bases between the two ends. The CDR3 runs 14 residues. Germline CDR1 reads LGHNA; CDR2 reads YNFKEQ. CDR3 sequence reads: CASSPAGVGTEAFF. Here the CDR3 DNA reads TGTGCCAGCAGCCCCGCAGGGGTCGGCACTGAAGCTTTCTTT.

The chain has TRBV19 and TRBJ1-3; the D is unclear. V lost 4 bases and J lost 0, with 10 bases in between. The CDR3 is made up of 15 amino acids. Germline assignment: CDR1 LNHDA and CDR2 SQIVND (reference sequence). CDR3 coding DNA: TGTGCCAGTAGTAGAAGGCGAAGCTCTGGAAACACCATATATTTT. This translates into CASSRRRSSGNTIYF. The whole variable domain, remainder taken from reference TRBV19 and TRBJ1-3, is DGGITQSPKYLFRKEGQNVTLSCEQNLNHDAMYWYRQDPGQGLRLIYYSQIVNDFQKGDIAEGYSVSREKKESFPLTVTSAQKNPTAFYLCASSRRRSSGNTIYFGEGSWLTVV.

A few counts support this clone. The chain has TRBV7-9 and TRBJ2-5; TRBD2 might be the D (7 bases). The germline V and J ends were trimmed by 4 bases and 4 bases, with 16 bases remaining between them. Per the germline V gene, CDR1 is SEHNR and CDR2 is FQNEAQ (reference sequence). There are 15 residues in the CDR3. CDR3 bases: TGTGCCAGCAGCTCCGGGGGGCTCTCTTCAGAGACCCAGTACTTC. Protein: CASSSGGLSSETQYF. The variable domain in full, with the rest retrieved from reference TRBV7-9 and TRBJ2-5, is DTGVSQNPRHKITKRGQNVTFRCDPISEHNRLYWYRQTLGQGPEFLTYFQNEAQLEKSRLLSDRFSAERPKGSFSTLEIQRTEQGDSAMYLCASSSGGLSSETQYFGPGTRLLVL.

The chain links TRBV7-9 to TRBJ2-5; TRBD1 might be the D (5 bases). The germline V gene encodes CDR1 SEHNR and CDR2 FQNEAQ (reference sequence). The CDR3 extends over 12 amino acids. Deletions cut 2 bases from V and 4 bases from J, with 5 bases between. CDR3 residues: CASSLQGETQYF. DNA for the CDR3: TGTGCCAGCAGCTTACAGGGAGAGACCCAGTACTTC.

V usage is TRBV4-1 and J usage is TRBJ2-3; 14 bases align to TRBD2. In germline, CDR1 is MGHRA, CDR2 YSYEKL. V lost 0 bases and J lost 6; bases outside the gene matches: 5. The CDR3 runs 17 residues. The CDR3: CASSQEGTSGSRDTQYF. The CDR3, as DNA: TGCGCCAGCAGCCAAGAAGGGACTAGCGGGAGCAGGGATACGCAGTATTTT.

The chain links TRBV4-1 to TRBJ2-7, with D possibly TRBD1 on 6 matching bases. The CDR3 is 13 amino acids. CDR1 and CDR2 from the germline V gene are MGHRA and YSYEKL. Deletions cut 4 bases from V and 6 bases from J, with 13 bases between. CDR3 sequence (DNA): TGCGCCAGCAGCCGAACTGGACAGCTCGAGCAGTACTTC. This gives the protein CASSRTGQLEQYF.

This clone has a handful of counts. The rearrangement uses TRBV6-4 and TRBJ2-3, with no clear D. Germline V gives CDR1 MRHNA, CDR2 SNTAGT. The CDR3 length is 14 residues. Deletions cut 2 bases from V and 2 bases from J, with 8 bases between. In DNA, the CDR3 is TGTGCCAGCAGTGACGGGGTCAACACAGATACGCAGTATTTT. Amino acid sequence: CASSDGVNTDTQYF.

The J gene is TRBJ2-4, the V gene TRBV7-2; TRBD2 matches 13 bases. J gave up 0 bases and V 4 bases, and 3 bases lay outside the gene matches. The CDR3 spans 17 residues. Germline-derived CDR1 and CDR2 are SGHTA and FQGNSA. CDR3 loop: CASSSGLAGIAKNIQYF. The CDR3 DNA reads TGTGCCAGCAGCTCGGGACTAGCGGGAATAGCCAAAAACATTCAGTACTTC. Supplemented by reference TRBV7-2 and TRBJ2-4, the full variable domain reads GAGVSQSPSNKVTEKGKDVELRCDPISGHTALYWYRQSLGQGLEFLIYFQGNSAPDKSGLPSDRFSAERTGGSVSTLTIQRTQQEDSAVYLCASSSGLAGIAKNIQYFGAGTRLSVL.

The CDR3 is CASSWDVDEKLFF. CDR3 bases: TGTGCCAGCAGCTGGGATGTGGATGAAAAACTGTTTTTT. This sequence joins TRBV6-1 and TRBJ1-4; D unclear. CDR3 size: 13 residues. Trimming shortened V by 6 bases and J by 6 bases, and 11 bases separated the two germline ends. CDR1 and CDR2 (germline): MNHNS, SASEGT.